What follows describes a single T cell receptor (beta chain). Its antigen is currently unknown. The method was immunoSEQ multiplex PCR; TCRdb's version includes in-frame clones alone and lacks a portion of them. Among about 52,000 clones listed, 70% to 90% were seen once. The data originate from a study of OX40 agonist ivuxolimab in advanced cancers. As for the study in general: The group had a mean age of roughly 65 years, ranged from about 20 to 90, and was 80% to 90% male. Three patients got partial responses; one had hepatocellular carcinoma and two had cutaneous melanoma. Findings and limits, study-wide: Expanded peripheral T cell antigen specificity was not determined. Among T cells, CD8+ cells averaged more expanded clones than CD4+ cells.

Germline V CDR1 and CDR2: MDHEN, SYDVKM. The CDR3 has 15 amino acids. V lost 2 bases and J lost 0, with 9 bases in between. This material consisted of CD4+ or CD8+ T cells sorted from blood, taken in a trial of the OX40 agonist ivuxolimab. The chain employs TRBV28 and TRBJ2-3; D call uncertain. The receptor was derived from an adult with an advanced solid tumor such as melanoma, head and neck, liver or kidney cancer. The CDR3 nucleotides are TGTGCCAGCAGTTTAGGCAGTGCTAGCACAGATACGCAGTATTTT. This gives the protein CASSLGSASTDTQYF.